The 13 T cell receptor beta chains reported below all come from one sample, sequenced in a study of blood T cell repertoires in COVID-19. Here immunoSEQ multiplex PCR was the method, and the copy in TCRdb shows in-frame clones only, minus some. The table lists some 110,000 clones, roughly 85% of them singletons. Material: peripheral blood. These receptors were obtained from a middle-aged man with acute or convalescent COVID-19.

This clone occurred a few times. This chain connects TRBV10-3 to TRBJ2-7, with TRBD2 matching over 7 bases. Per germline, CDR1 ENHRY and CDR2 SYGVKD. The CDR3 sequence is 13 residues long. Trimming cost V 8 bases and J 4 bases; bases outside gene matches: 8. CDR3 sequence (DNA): TGTGCCATCGGGGAGGGAGGTGGGTACGAGCAGTACTTC. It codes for CAIGEGGGYEQYF.

CDR3 coding DNA: TGTGCCAGCAGTGAAGCGCAGGGTGGAAGCTCCTACGAGCAGTACTTC. This codes for CASSEAQGGSSYEQYF. This chain links TRBV6-1 with TRBJ2-7, with D perhaps TRBD1 (5 bases). The CDR3 is 16 amino acids. Germline assignment: CDR1 MNHNS and CDR2 SASEGT. V was clipped by 0 bases and J by 0 bases, with 12 bases between them.

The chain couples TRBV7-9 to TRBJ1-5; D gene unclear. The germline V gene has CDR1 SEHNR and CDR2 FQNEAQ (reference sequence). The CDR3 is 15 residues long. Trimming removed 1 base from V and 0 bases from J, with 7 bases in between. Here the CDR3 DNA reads TGTGCCAGCAGCTTAGGGGCGGGTAGCAATCAGCCCCAGCATTTT. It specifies CASSLGAGSNQPQHF.

CDR3: CSVEDYQGTEAFF. The CDR3 DNA reads TGCAGCGTTGAAGATTATCAGGGCACTGAAGCTTTCTTT. The chain is built from TRBV29-1 and TRBJ1-1; tentatively, D is TRBD1 (5 bases). The V gene lost 0 bases and the J gene lost 4 bases, with 9 bases spanning the gap. The CDR3 sequence is 13 residues long. Germline assignment: CDR1 SQVTM and CDR2 ANQGSEA.

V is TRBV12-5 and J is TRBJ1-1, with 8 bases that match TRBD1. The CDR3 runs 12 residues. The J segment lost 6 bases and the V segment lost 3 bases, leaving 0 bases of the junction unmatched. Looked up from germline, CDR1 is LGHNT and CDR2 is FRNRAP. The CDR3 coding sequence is TGTGCTAGTGGTTTACAGGGGGCTGAAGCTTTCTTT. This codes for CASGLQGAEAFF. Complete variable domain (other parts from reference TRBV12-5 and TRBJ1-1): DARVTQTPRHKVTEMGQEVTMRCQPILGHNTVFWYRQTMMQGLELLAYFRNRAPLDDSGMPKDRFSAEMPDATLATLKIQPSEPRDSAVYFCASGLQGAEAFFGQGTRLTVV.

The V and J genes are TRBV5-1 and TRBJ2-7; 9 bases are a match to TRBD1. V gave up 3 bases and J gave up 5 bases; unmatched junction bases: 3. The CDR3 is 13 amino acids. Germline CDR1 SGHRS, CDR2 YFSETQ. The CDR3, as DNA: TGCGCCAGCAGCTGGGACAGGGAAAACGAGCAGTACTTC. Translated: CASSWDRENEQYF.

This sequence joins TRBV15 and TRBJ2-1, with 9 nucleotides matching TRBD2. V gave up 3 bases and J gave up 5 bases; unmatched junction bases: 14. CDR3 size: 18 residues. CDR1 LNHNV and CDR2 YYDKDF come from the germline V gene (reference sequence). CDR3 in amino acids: CATSRSFGGLAGHNEQFF. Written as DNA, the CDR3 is TGTGCCACCAGCAGGTCTTTTGGGGGTCTAGCGGGACACAATGAGCAGTTCTTC.

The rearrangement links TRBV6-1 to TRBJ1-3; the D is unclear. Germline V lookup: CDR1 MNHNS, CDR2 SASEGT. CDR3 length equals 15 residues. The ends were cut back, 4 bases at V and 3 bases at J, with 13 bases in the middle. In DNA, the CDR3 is TGTGCCAGCAGTGCAGCATCCGCGGTTGGAAACACCATATATTTT. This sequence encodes CASSAASAVGNTIYF.

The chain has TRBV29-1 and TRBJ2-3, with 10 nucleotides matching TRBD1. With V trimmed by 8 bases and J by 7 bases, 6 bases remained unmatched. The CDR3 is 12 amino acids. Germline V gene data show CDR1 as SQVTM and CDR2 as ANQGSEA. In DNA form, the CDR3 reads TGCAGCTTCGGGACAGGGGACTATACGCAGTATTTT. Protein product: CSFGTGDYTQYF.

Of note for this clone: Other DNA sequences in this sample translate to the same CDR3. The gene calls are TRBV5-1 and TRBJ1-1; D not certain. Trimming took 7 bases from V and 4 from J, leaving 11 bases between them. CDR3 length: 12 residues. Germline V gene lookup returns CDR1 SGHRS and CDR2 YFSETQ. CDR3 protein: CASSPRGTEAFF. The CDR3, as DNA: TGCGCCAGCTCCCCGCGAGGCACTGAAGCTTTCTTT. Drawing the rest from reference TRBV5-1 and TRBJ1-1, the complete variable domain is KAGVTQTPRYLIKTRGQQVTLSCSPISGHRSVSWYQQTPGQGLQFLFEYFSETQRNKGNFPGRFSGRQFSNSRSEMNVSTLELGDSALYLCASSPRGTEAFFGQGTRLTVV.

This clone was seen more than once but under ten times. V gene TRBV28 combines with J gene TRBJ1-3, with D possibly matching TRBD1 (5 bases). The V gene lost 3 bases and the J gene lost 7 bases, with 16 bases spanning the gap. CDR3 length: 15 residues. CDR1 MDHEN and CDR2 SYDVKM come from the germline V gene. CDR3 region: CASSFLGGAVNTIYF. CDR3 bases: TGTGCCAGCAGTTTCCTCGGAGGGGCTGTGAACACCATATATTTT.

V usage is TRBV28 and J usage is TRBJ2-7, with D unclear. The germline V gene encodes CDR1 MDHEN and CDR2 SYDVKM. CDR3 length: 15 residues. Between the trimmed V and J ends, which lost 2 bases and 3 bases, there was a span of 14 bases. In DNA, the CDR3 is TGTGCCAGCAGTTTAGAGGCTGGCCCGTACTACGAGCAGTACTTC. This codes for CASSLEAGPYYEQYF.

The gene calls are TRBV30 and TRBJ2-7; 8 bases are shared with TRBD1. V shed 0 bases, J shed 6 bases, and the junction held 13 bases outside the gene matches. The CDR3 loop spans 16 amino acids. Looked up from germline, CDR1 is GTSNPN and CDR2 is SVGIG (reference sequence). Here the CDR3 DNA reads TGTGCCTGGAGTGTACCTTGGGGACAGGTGGAGCGCGAGCAGTACTTC. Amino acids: CAWSVPWGQVEREQYF.